This is a list of T cell receptor beta chains from one sample in a study of T cells in Graves' hyperthyroidism and ophthalmopathy. From the multiplex PCR reads, TCRdb called clonotypes with MiXCR, one entry per CDR3 protein. Of 450,000 to 600,000 distinct CDR3 sequences in the sample, 14% were seen once. The sequenced sample was blood. These receptors all stem from a woman aged 40 to 49 with Graves' hyperthyroidism. CDR3s include the opening cysteine and the closing phenylalanine or tryptophan. D genes are given only for firm matches. Part of the rows lack a size; the others show once, few, many or a class for expanded clones.

d_call	v_call	j_call	clone_size	cdr3_nt	cdr3_aa
NA	TRBV3-1	TRBJ2-5	many	TGTGCCAGCAGCCAACTAAAAGAGACCCAGTACTTC	CASSQLKETQYF
NA	TRBV7-9	TRBJ1-1	NA	TGTGCCAGCAGCCCTCCACCCGGACAGAGGTTGGGGACTGAAGCTTTCTTT	CASSPPPGQRLGTEAFF
NA	TRBV7-6	TRBJ2-5	few	TGTGCCAGCAGCTTAAAATGGGGGGTCATCCAAGAGACCCAGTACTTC	CASSLKWGVIQETQYF
TRBD2	TRBV10-3	TRBJ2-1	few	TGTGCCATCAGCGAAGGACTAGCGGGCCCCAATGAGCAGTTCTTC	CAISEGLAGPNEQFF
TRBD1	TRBV2	TRBJ1-4	many	TGTGCCAGCAGTGGAACTTACAGGGGGCCGAATGAAAAACTGTTTTTT	CASSGTYRGPNEKLFF
NA	TRBV28	TRBJ2-3	many	TGTGCCAACCACGTACAGGGAGTTGTCAAACCTTACACAGATACGCAGTATTTT	CANHVQGVVKPYTDTQYF
TRBD2	TRBV6-1	TRBJ2-5	NA	TGTGCCAGCGAGGGTAGCGGGAGTGGGGAGACCCAGTACTTC	CASEGSGSGETQYF
NA	TRBV28	TRBJ1-2	few	TGTGCCAGCAGTACAACAGGCGGAAGATTAGTCTACACCTTC	CASSTTGGRLVYTF
NA	TRBV7-9	TRBJ2-7	many	TGTGCCAGCAGCCTAGAGGGGGAGTACGAGCAGTACTTC	CASSLEGEYEQYF
TRBD2	TRBV24-1	TRBJ2-1	many	TGTGCCACCAGTGATTCCGGGACTAGCGGGCGGGGCTCCTACAATGAGCAGTTCTTC	CATSDSGTSGRGSYNEQFF
NA	TRBV11-3	TRBJ1-1	many	TGTGCCAGCAGCTTATTATCGGGGGGCACTGAAGCTTTCTTT	CASSLLSGGTEAFF
NA	TRBV27	TRBJ1-5	NA	TGTGCCAGCAGGAAGACAGGTTTTAGCAATCAGCCCCAGCATTTT	CASRKTGFSNQPQHF
TRBD2	TRBV27	TRBJ2-1	many	TGTGCCAGCAGTCCCCTTGGGGAGGGCCTCTACAATGAGCAGTTCTTC	CASSPLGEGLYNEQFF
TRBD1	TRBV18	TRBJ1-5	NA	TGTGCCAGCTCAGCCGGGACAGGGACGGATCAGCCCCAGCATTTT	CASSAGTGTDQPQHF
TRBD1	TRBV5-1	TRBJ1-1	many	TGCGCCAGCAGCTCTCCGGGACAGGGGTCGCGGAACACTGAAGCTTTCTTT	CASSSPGQGSRNTEAFF
TRBD1	TRBV12-3/TRBV12-4	TRBJ2-5	NA	TGTGCCAGCAGTCTTACCTCCGGGACAGAACAAGAGACCCAGTACTTC	CASSLTSGTEQETQYF
NA	TRBV9	TRBJ1-1	NA	TGTGCCAGCAGCGTATTTCCGGGGACAATGAACACTGAAGCTTTCTTT	CASSVFPGTMNTEAFF
NA	TRBV29-1	TRBJ1-2	NA	TGCAGCGTTGAAGGATCTCAGGGATGGTATGGCTACACCTTC	CSVEGSQGWYGYTF
TRBD2	TRBV19	TRBJ2-2	few	TGTGCCAGTAGCCCCATTGGACTAGCGAACACCGGGGAGCTGTTTTTT	CASSPIGLANTGELFF
NA	TRBV7-6	TRBJ2-5	many	TGTGCCAGCAGCTCAGGGGCAGGGGAAGAGACCCAGTACTTC	CASSSGAGEETQYF
NA	TRBV6-5	TRBJ2-6	few	TGTGCCAGCAGTTACGATGAAAAGGCCAACGTCCTGACTTTC	CASSYDEKANVLTF
NA	TRBV2	TRBJ1-1	few	TGTGCCAGCAGTGAAAGTTTGGGGGCCCAAAAAGCTTTCTTT	CASSESLGAQKAFF
TRBD1	TRBV6-5	TRBJ2-5	NA	TGTGCCAGCAGTTACCAGGGACAGTCGGGAGAGACCCAGTACTTC	CASSYQGQSGETQYF
TRBD1	TRBV2	TRBJ1-2	many	TGTGCCAGCATTGGACAGGGGGCATCTAACTATGGCTACACCTTC	CASIGQGASNYGYTF
TRBD1	TRBV6-1	TRBJ1-2	few	TGTGCCAGCAAGGACAGGGGAGGCTATGGCTACACCTTC	CASKDRGGYGYTF
TRBD2	TRBV20-1	TRBJ2-7	few	TGCAGTGCTAGAGCCCATAAACTAGCGGGACGCTCCTACGAGCAGTACTTC	CSARAHKLAGRSYEQYF
NA	TRBV10-3	TRBJ1-4	few	TGTGCCATCAGTGAGTCCTCTATCTTAGGTGAAAAACTGTTTTTT	CAISESSILGEKLFF
TRBD2	TRBV27	TRBJ2-7	NA	TGTGCCAGCAGTTTCACTAGCGGGGATCTACTTCTTAGCTCCTACGAGCAGTACTTC	CASSFTSGDLLLSSYEQYF
TRBD2	TRBV12-3/TRBV12-4	TRBJ2-3	NA	TGTGCCAGCAGTTTGACTAGCGGGCCTAGCACAGATACGCAGTATTTT	CASSLTSGPSTDTQYF
TRBD2	TRBV5-1	TRBJ2-1	many	TGCGCCAGCAGCTTGGTTTGGGACGGGACTAACGACAATGAGCAGTTCTTC	CASSLVWDGTNDNEQFF
NA	TRBV10-2	TRBJ2-4	few	TGCGCCAGCAGTGAGCGACTTACCAAAAACATTCAGTACTTC	CASSERLTKNIQYF
NA	TRBV24-1	TRBJ1-4	many	TGTGCCACCAGTGACCCGGACAATGAAAAACTGTTTTTT	CATSDPDNEKLFF
NA	TRBV7-9	TRBJ2-1	few	TGTGCCAGCAGCTTTACTGGATCCAATGAGCAGTTCTTC	CASSFTGSNEQFF
NA	TRBV11-3	TRBJ2-7	NA	TGTGCCAGCAGCTTATTACAGAGTGCCTACGAGCAGTACTTC	CASSLLQSAYEQYF
NA	TRBV5-1	TRBJ1-1	many	TGCGCCAGCAGTGGAAGGTCTGAAGCTTTCTTT	CASSGRSEAFF
TRBD2	TRBV5-6	TRBJ2-3	few	TGTGCCAGCAGCCACGGACTAGCGGGAGATACGCAGTATTTT	CASSHGLAGDTQYF
TRBD1	TRBV20-1	TRBJ1-2	many	TGCAGTGTTCCGGGACAGGGGTCACGTCGCTACACCTTC	CSVPGQGSRRYTF
NA	TRBV6-5	TRBJ1-1	many	TGTGCCAGCAGTTACAGGGAGGGGGCTGAAGCTTTCTTT	CASSYREGAEAFF
TRBD2	TRBV7-2	TRBJ2-5	many	TGTGCCAGCAGCCAAGCGGGAGGGCCCCAGACCCAGTACTTC	CASSQAGGPQTQYF
NA	TRBV2	TRBJ2-7	many	TGTGCCAGCAGGGAAGAACCCTCCTACGAGCAGTACTTC	CASREEPSYEQYF
TRBD1	TRBV30	TRBJ1-2	many	TGTGCCTGGAGTGTAGGGCAGGGGGCGCGGTGGGGCTACACCTTC	CAWSVGQGARWGYTF